This T cell receptor (beta chain) was identified in a study of T-cell reconstitution after alpha-beta-depleted transplantation in children. Study-wide points: As was reported, about two months after transplant, alpha-beta T cells came from several hundred expanded graft clones. T-cell counts and diversity at one year following transplant were attributed mainly to newly produced T cells. High day-60 TCRbeta diversity in some patients came from surviving recipient T cells and thymic progenitors.

In germline, CDR1 is DFQATT, CDR2 SNEGSKA (reference sequence). The V end lost 3 bases, the J end lost 5 bases, and 13 bases lay between the germline ends. The CDR3 loop spans 13 amino acids. Researchers prepared the TCRbeta library using unique molecular identifiers, the study reports. MiXCR was run by TCRdb on the PCR reads, yielding one entry per CDR3 protein. The sample holds about 590,000 distinct CDR3 sequences, roughly 13% seen once. As to this clonotype: Antigen unknown.

The sample was PBMCs, mostly from graft donor cells, taken 360 days after TCRalphabeta/CD19-depleted stem cell transplant. The sequence was obtained from a male patient under 18 who had a stem cell transplant for acute myeloid leukemia, so the T cells may come from the graft donor. The rearrangement links TRBV20-1 to TRBJ2-5; D possibly corresponds to TRBD2 (6 bases). The CDR3 region has the DNA TGCAGTGCTAGGGGTTCTAGCGATGAGACCCAGTACTTC. Its translation is CSARGSSDETQYF.